The T cell receptor beta chain under discussion was sequenced for a study of CD8 T cells in Susac syndrome (dated by TCRdb to 2018 to 2020). Looking at the study overall: Whether CD8+ T cell activation and differentiation in Susac syndrome was antigen driven was tested using repertoire sequencing. Clonality of the CD8+ T cell repertoire was compared between more than 10 healthy donors, roughly 14 Susac syndrome patients and fewer than 16 multiple sclerosis patients.

Peripheral blood CD8+ and CD4+ T cells from healthy donors, Susac syndrome patients and multiple sclerosis patients were profiled using high-throughput TCR beta sequencing. Multiple sclerosis controls were treatment-naive patients with stable or active relapsing-remitting disease fulfilling revised McDonald criteria. Bulk CD8+ and CD4+ T cells were purified magnetically by negative isolation, whereas CD8+ TEMRA cells were enriched by FACS. Blood was collected in EDTA tubes and processed within 24 hours, with PBMCs isolated through density gradient centrifugation. PBMCs intended for TCR sequencing were cryopreserved in liquid nitrogen and were subsequently thawed in a 37 degrees C water bath. A purity of at least 90% was achieved for sorted or isolated CD4+, CD8+ and CD8+ TEMRA cells. Study-level results and caveats: The number of individuals in the TCR sequencing and HLA analysis was acknowledged as relatively small.

RNA was extracted using the RNeasy kit, and roughly 0.5 to 1 ug of the RNA was reverse transcribed with random hexamers. TCR beta CDR3 regions were amplified with the immunoSEQ multiplex PCR assay covering 54 Vbeta and 13 Jbeta segments. Bias from PCR amplification was corrected by using a synthetic template baseline for primer optimization and for computational correction. As for how the authors treated the data: Reads were annotated to V, D and J genes according to IMGT and were analyzed with immunoSEQ Analyzer, with only productive sequences retained. To calculate clonality, Shannon entropy was normalized by log2 of the number of productive unique sequences and then subtracted from one. For each patient and control, public and private clones were evaluated within the 100 most prevalent clones. Susac-specific clones were defined as absent from healthy and MS cohorts, about 1,100 published viral clones and other ImmuneACCESS disease sequences. TCRdb ran its own pipeline on the public reads, namely fastp trimming at Q25 and MiXCR clone calling, and kept in-frame beta chains. Identical CDR3 proteins give one entry, which carries the most common genes and DNA. TCRdb, not the authors, supplied the V and J calls. For this sample the table gives around 140,000 distinct CDR3 sequences, of which over 75% were detected only once. The ten top clones hold approximately 0.51% of the sample.

A remark on this clonotype: Its antigen is unknown. Within one base of it there is no much larger clone, and no base qualities were kept.

This TCR derives from a human donor with multiple sclerosis. Sequencing was performed on CD8+ T cells from PBMCs.

The CDR3 reads CASSLRGGVNEQFF. Read as DNA, the sequence is TGTGCCAGCAGTTTACGGGGGGGCGTGAATGAGCAGTTCTTC. The rearranged chain carries TRBV12-3 or TRBV12-4 and TRBJ2-1, and TRBD2 matches 8 of the central bases. There are 14 amino acids in the CDR3, from cysteine to phenylalanine inclusive. CDR3 DNA only is kept here, 42 bases in frame from base 1. For this chain, trimming is 2 bases at the V end and 7 bases at the J end, and the number of junction bases without a gene match is 4.